The 7 T cell receptor beta chains below were found in one sample sequenced in a study of response to subunit inactivated influenza vaccine. Via MiXCR, TCRdb re-called the RT-PCR reads, giving one row per CDR3 protein. In the table there are around 530,000 distinct CDR3 sequences, approximately 15% of which are singletons. The input for sequencing was CD4+ T cells sorted from PBMCs, taken roughly 24 months after vaccination. Every receptor here comes from a man between 50 and 70 years old who received an inactivated influenza vaccine.

This clonotype was picked up many times. The V gene is TRBV20-1, the J gene TRBJ2-1, with D possibly being TRBD2 (6 bases). The CDR3 has 14 amino acids. Germline values: CDR1 DFQATT, CDR2 SNEGSKA (reference sequence). Trimming took 5 bases from V and 10 from J, leaving 21 bases between them. This CDR3 reads CSAPGSRNLMEQFF. The CDR3 region has the DNA TGCAGTGCTCCCGGGAGTCGAAATTTAATGGAGCAGTTCTTC.

This clonotype was seen only a few times. V is TRBV29-1 and J is TRBJ2-3; D may correspond to TRBD1 or TRBD2 (6 bases each). The V end was cut by 4 bases, the J end by 9 bases, with 11 bases between. The CDR3 runs to 11 residues. Germline V CDR1 and CDR2: SQVTM, ANQGSEA. The CDR3 bases are TGCAGCGTTGGGGGGGCTCGGACGCAGTATTTT. It specifies CSVGGARTQYF.

Note on this clonotype: Germline and junction disagree at one end, which may indicate a read error. The rearrangement links TRBV5-1 to TRBJ2-7; 13 nucleotides agree with TRBD2. The CDR3 totals 17 residues. CDR1 and CDR2 (germline): SGHRS, YFSETQ. CDR3 in DNA: TGCGCCAGCAGCTTGGTGGCCGCGACTAGCGGGAGGTACGAGCAGCACTTC. Its protein is CASSLVAATSGRYEQHF.

This chain links TRBV4-3 with TRBJ1-2, with a possible D match to TRBD1 (5 bases). Germline V CDR1 and CDR2: LGHNA, YSLEER. The CDR3 is made up of 16 amino acids. Trimming left V 4 bases short and J 5 bases short, with 20 bases between. The CDR3 protein is CASSPRGRGTEYGYTF. The DNA of the CDR3 is TGCGCCAGCAGCCCGCGGGGGAGGGGCACCGAATATGGCTACACCTTC.

This chain uses TRBV6-2 or TRBV6-3 with TRBJ2-7; D gene unclear. Germline lookup yields CDR1 MNHEY and CDR2 SVGEGT. The CDR3 covers 12 residues. V shed 8 bases and J shed 5 bases, with 13 bases lying between them. CDR3 residues: CASSTGMNEQYF. The DNA of the CDR3 is TGTGCCAGCTCCACGGGTATGAACGAGCAGTACTTC.

This clonotype has just one count. The genes are TRBV7-9 and TRBJ1-2; D is unresolved. With 3 bases removed from V and 2 bases from J, the gap between germline ends came to 7 bases. Looked up from germline, CDR1 is SEHNR and CDR2 is FQNEAQ (reference sequence). The CDR3 runs 13 residues. CDR3 sequence: CASSFTPNYGYTF. The CDR3 DNA follows: TGTGCCAGCAGCTTTACACCAAACTATGGCTACACCTTC.

The V call is TRBV5-1, the J call TRBJ2-2; 7 bases are a match to TRBD1. The CDR3 is made up of 14 amino acids. From germline, CDR1 is SGHRS and CDR2 YFSETQ. Losses at the gene ends were 3 bases for V and 3 bases for J; bases not matched to a gene: 2. The CDR3 DNA reads as TGCGCCAGCAGCTACGGACAGGACACCGGGGAGCTGTTTTTT. Translated: CASSYGQDTGELFF.